These T cell receptor beta chains were read from a single sample in a study of cytomegalovirus exposure and HLA in healthy donors. Assay used: immunoSEQ multiplex PCR; TCRdb lists only in-frame clones, some missing. The repertoire holds about 200,000 clones, roughly 80% seen once, with 2.5% to 3.5% in the top ten. Sequences were obtained from PBMCs. Source of these receptors: a woman aged 40-49 years in good health and CMV-seronegative. CDR3s include the opening cysteine and the closing phenylalanine or tryptophan.

v_call,cdr3_aa
TRBV15,CATSRAATEQYF
TRBV9,CASSAEGTGGSEAFF
TRBV6-5,CASRNYRDSDGYTF
TRBV27,CASKDSSYNEQFF
TRBV7-9,CASSFSQTGGGYTF
TRBV5-1,CASSEWTSGNTGELFF
TRBV27,CASSSIEGTEAFF
TRBV27,CASSLGYGQETQYF
TRBV7-8,CASSPIRGTRPGNQPQHF
TRBV27,CASSSRGQGFFTNSPLHF
TRBV18,CASSPQQGDTIYF
TRBV7-2,CASSLAGLRETQYF
TRBV4-1,CASSPTDREAFF
TRBV7-9,CSSGINEKLFF
TRBV19,CASSARDLHTQYF
TRBV29-1,CSVLRLAGDTDTQYF
TRBV27,CASSSPHGTGRTEAFF
TRBV19,CASSAAKDTQYF
TRBV27,CASSLRGFLGATNTEAFF
TRBV9,CASSGDRVTNEQYF
TRBV4-1,CASSQDLTGIRNEQFF
TRBV7-9,CASSLLADTGELFF
TRBV6-5,CASALYSYTDTQYF
TRBV5-1,CASSLSGTGVRETQYF
TRBV4-1,CASSQAATRSYNEQFF
TRBV4-1,CASSQEAGRRNTEAFF
TRBV28,CASSTGFDGYTF
TRBV2,CASSGGGSFYEQFF
TRBV5-1,CASSLVAGGVYNEQFF
TRBV5-1,CASSLGGEQYF
TRBV27,CASSFREAYEQYF
TRBV7-9,CASSSIYRDRGYHGYTF
TRBV29-1,CSVMRDRAPYEQYF
TRBV10-3,CAISGLGGTESTGELFF
TRBV19,CASSGSWSYEQYF
TRBV7-8,CASRRQPPPGGNEQFF
TRBV30,CAWSASQGFGYTF
TRBV19,CASSLTGGGNTEAFF
TRBV29-1,CSARPGASGIETQYF
TRBV6-1,CASSKIADTDTQYF